Below, 2 T cell receptor beta chains from the same sample are listed, as sequenced in a study of cytomegalovirus exposure and HLA in healthy donors. PCR involved 60 Vbeta and 13 Jbeta primers. Clones were sequenced by immunoSEQ multiplex PCR, and TCRdb holds only the in-frame ones, with some missing. The sample lists about 190,000 clones; roughly 77% were seen once. The sequenced material came from PBMCs. Source of these receptors: a woman aged 45-65 years in good health and CMV-seronegative.

The chain carries TRBV29-1 and TRBJ2-7, with 11 bases that match TRBD2. Losses at the gene ends were 4 bases for V and 1 base for J; bases not matched to a gene: 6. From germline, CDR1 is SQVTM and CDR2 ANQGSEA. This CDR3 region has 15 residues. CDR3 coding DNA: TGCAGCGTTGCCGCCACTAGCGGGAGTTCCTACGAGCAGTACTTC. This translates into CSVAATSGSSYEQYF.

The chain uses TRBV4-3 and TRBJ1-2; 8 nucleotides match TRBD1. Germline CDR1 LGHNA, CDR2 YSLEER. Trimming removed 4 bases from V and 8 bases from J; junction bases left unmatched: 3. This CDR3 comprises 12 residues. CDR3 residues: CASSLGQGGYTF. The CDR3 DNA reads as TGCGCCAGCAGCCTAGGACAGGGCGGCTACACCTTC.